This TCR beta chain was retrieved from a study of CD4 T cell repertoires in COVID-19. Study context: Relabeled CFSE-low cells, IL-2-expanded for around nine days, met spikes from other coronaviruses. General study findings and limits: Some SARS-CoV-2 clonotypes, between about 6.5 and 25%, recurred in SARS-CoV and/or HKU1 cultures.

Stimulation with autologous monocytes and recombinant SARS-CoV-2 spike or nucleoprotein produced proliferating antigen-reactive T cell lines. From germline, CDR1 is SGHKS and CDR2 YYEKEE (reference sequence). Losses at the gene ends were 3 bases for V and 0 bases for J; bases not matched to a gene: 11. The CDR3 totals 17 residues. About this clone: The antigen remains undetermined.

TCRdb keeps only in-frame clones here, not all; method: immunoSEQ multiplex PCR. The table lists approximately 1,400 clones, 15% to 20% of them singletons. This chain links TRBV5-5 with TRBJ1-2; 7 nucleotides line up with TRBD1. The TCR originated in a human donor who had COVID-19. This sample comprised central memory CD4+ T cells, cultured in vitro, obtained after recovery from COVID-19. CDR3 nucleotide sequence: TGTGCCAGCAGCTCCCCGACAGGGAGGAGTGCTAACTATGGCTACACCTTC. The encoded protein is CASSSPTGRSANYGYTF.